The present entry profiles one T cell receptor beta chain with its context. As yet, its antigen is unknown. Method: immunoSEQ multiplex PCR; TCRdb's copy keeps in-frame clones and lacks some. The table has about 11,000 clones, roughly four fifths seen once. The germline V gene has CDR1 MNHNS and CDR2 SASEGT. The CDR3 sequence is 15 residues long. V lost 9 bases to trimming and J lost 0 bases; unmatched junction nucleotides: 3. The entry originates in a study of blood T cell dynamics during melanoma immunotherapy. Regarding time point: pre-treatment baseline. At 12 weeks after first infusion, RECIST 1.1 defined response for most patients. Whole-study findings and limits: Whether repertoire-driving clones were melanoma-specific could not be determined. PBMC repertoires of eventual disease-control patients split at W3 into clonality or diversity gains.

The TCR was taken from a human donor with melanoma. The specimen comprised blood, sampled from a patient treated with checkpoint blockade. The V gene is TRBV6-1, the J gene TRBJ2-2; 11 bases line up with TRBD2. As DNA, the CDR3 is TGTGCCAGTAATAGCGGGGGGGCGAACACCGGGGAGCTGTTTTTT. It codes for CASNSGGANTGELFF.